The T cell receptor (beta chain) described here comes from a study of OX40 agonist ivuxolimab in advanced cancers. Broader study findings: At 0.1 to 3.0 mg/kg and by week 6, clonal expansion occurred in CD4+ and CD8+ blood T cells. In the expanded peripheral T cells, antigen specificity was never determined.

The data were produced by immunoSEQ multiplex PCR, yet TCRdb's version contains in-frame clones alone and is incomplete. The table lists around 42,000 clones, more than 70% of them singletons. The V end was cut by 3 bases, the J end by 7 bases, with 16 bases between. Germline assignment: CDR1 GTSNPN and CDR2 SVGIG (reference sequence). The length of the CDR3 is 13 residues. In the case of this clone: The antigen remains undetermined.

A history of autoimmune disease or systemic immunosuppression excluded patients. This chain joins TRBV30 and TRBJ2-7; a possible D gene is TRBD1 (6 bases). The source is an adult with an advanced solid tumor such as melanoma, head and neck, liver or kidney cancer. The sequences come from CD4+ or CD8+ T cells sorted from blood, collected in a trial of the OX40 agonist ivuxolimab. The CDR3 coding sequence is TGTGCCTGGAGCGGTCGAACAGGGACGGAGCAGTACTTC. Translation gives CAWSGRTGTEQYF.